The rows below give T cell receptor beta chains drawn from one sample of a study of blood T cell repertoires in COVID-19. Using immunoSEQ multiplex PCR, the repertoire was profiled, and TCRdb retains in-frame clones only, with some absent. The sample shows over 200,000 clones, approximately 90% of them seen only once. Material for sequencing was peripheral blood. The receptor source for this set is a woman aged 40 to 50 who had recovered from COVID-19. Each CDR3 is given with its conserved first and last residue. The order of the fields is V gene, clone size, CDR3 length, J gene, CDR3 protein. Not every row has a clone size; where given, it reads once, few, many or a size class.

TRBV6-2/TRBV6-3	.	12	TRBJ2-7	CASSNGQGEQYF
TRBV7-2	.	16	TRBJ1-5	CASSLVGRGVGQPQHF
TRBV7-2	.	17	TRBJ2-5	CASSLGGGGQGPRAQYF
TRBV27	.	14	TRBJ1-5	CASSPQGSNQPQHF
TRBV15	.	13	TRBJ2-2	CATSPAGAGELFF
TRBV2	.	14	TRBJ2-7	CASQRRTSSYEQYF
TRBV5-1	.	15	TRBJ2-3	CASDNSGRATDTQYF
TRBV7-2	.	15	TRBJ2-5	CASSSPGGAGGAQYF
TRBV24-1	.	15	TRBJ2-3	CATSDRTGPTDTQYF
TRBV3-1/TRBV3-2	.	18	TRBJ2-1	CASSQDLSSGLSYNEQFF
TRBV5-1	.	15	TRBJ2-5	CASSLVGTGGETQYF
TRBV19	.	16	TRBJ1-2	CASSTNHRTGMDGYTF
TRBV30	few	15	TRBJ2-6	CAWSVLGSGANVLTF
TRBV4-3	.	16	TRBJ2-1	CASSHPDRGGMNEQFF
TRBV11-1	.	13	TRBJ2-7	CASSQPPGYEQYF
TRBV24-1	.	16	TRBJ2-5	CATSDPRDRGQETQYF
TRBV4-2	.	12	TRBJ2-1	CASSPPGGEQFF
TRBV10-3	once	16	TRBJ2-3	CAITPSRDRGKDTQYF
TRBV27	.	15	TRBJ2-1	CASTLRGEGLNEQFF
TRBV5-8	.	14	TRBJ2-5	CASSLGLAGETQYF
TRBV7-6	.	16	TRBJ2-7	CASSPGLAGGSYEQYF
TRBV7-6	.	13	TRBJ2-3	CASSPPGSDTQYF
TRBV27	.	15	TRBJ1-1	CASSLLSGLNTEAFF
TRBV10-3	.	16	TRBJ2-7	CAISSPGTSGMREQYF